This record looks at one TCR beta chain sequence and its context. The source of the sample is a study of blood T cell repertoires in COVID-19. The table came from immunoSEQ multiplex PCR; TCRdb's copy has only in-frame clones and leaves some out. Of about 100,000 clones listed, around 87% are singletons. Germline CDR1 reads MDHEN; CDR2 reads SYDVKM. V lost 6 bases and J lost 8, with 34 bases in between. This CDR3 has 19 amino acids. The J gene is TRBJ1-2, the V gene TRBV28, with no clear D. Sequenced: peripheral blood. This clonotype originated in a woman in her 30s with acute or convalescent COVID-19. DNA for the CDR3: TGTGCCAGCAGCTCCGCTGCCGCGGGGTCCCACGTCTTAGCTGGGGGCTACACCTTC. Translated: CASSSAAAGSHVLAGGYTF.